This paragraph reports one TCR beta chain. What it recognizes is unknown. V was cut by 1 base and J by 6 bases, with 16 bases left in between. CDR1 is SEHNR, CDR2 FQNEAQ, per germline (reference sequence). The CDR3 extends over 15 amino acids. These data are taken from a study of identifying expanded T cells in peripheral blood. General study results and limits: Clone count variance between roughly 2-week samples rose with total template count. Over two and four weeks, about 15 and 18 clones changed, versus approximately 1.2 between replicates.

The protocol was immunoSEQ multiplex PCR, while the TCRdb copy is restricted to in-frame clones and leaves out a portion. Of 84,000 or so clones listed, 70% to 90% are singletons. Healthy donors had no documented immune events, such as infections, while sampled. Sequencing used blood. This TCR was sampled from a person between 18 and 75 years old in good health. V usage is TRBV7-9 and J usage is TRBJ2-7; D unresolved. CDR3 amino acids: CASSLEGRIASEQYF. The CDR3 nucleotides read TGTGCCAGCAGCTTAGAGGGCAGGATCGCCTCCGAGCAGTACTTC.